The entry below describes one TCR beta chain. Its specificity is not known. Germline CDR1 is SGHVS and CDR2 is FQNEAQ. Trimming took off 5 bases at V and 6 bases at J, with 28 bases between the two ends. The CDR3 runs to 18 residues. This sample is drawn from a study of a mutant IDH1 vaccine in newly diagnosed glioma. Broader study findings: Less than 95% of patients showed vaccine-induced immune responses across multiple MHC alleles. Pseudoprogression appeared unlinked to shifts in leading peripheral T cell clonotypes.

Time point described: week 5, during vaccination. Each dose delivered 300 ug of mutant IDH1 20-mer peptide subcutaneously with imiquimod. Generated by immunoSEQ multiplex PCR, the TCRdb table keeps only in-frame clones and is missing some. This sample yields approximately 80,000 clones, of which over 75% are seen a single time; 0.55% to 0.65% belongs to the top ten. Specimen: PBMCs, collected from a glioma patient whose treatment included an IDH1 peptide vaccine. This clonotype was obtained from a woman in her forties or fifties with glioma. The V call is TRBV7-8, the J call TRBJ1-2; TRBD1 might be the D (6 bases). Written as DNA, the CDR3 is TGTGCCAGCAGCATATACCTCCGTGCGGGACACTCATTTGATGGCTACACCTTC. Its protein product is CASSIYLRAGHSFDGYTF.